This T cell receptor (beta chain) was documented in a study of shared clonotypes between healthy human individuals. Sequenced by immunoSEQ multiplex PCR; TCRdb stores in-frame clones only, minus some. The table shows about 700,000 clones, with approximately 74% occurring only once. The CDR3 covers 15 residues. Trimming shortened V by 3 bases and J by 2 bases, and 14 bases separated the two germline ends. Germline V lookup: CDR1 MNHEY, CDR2 SMNVEV (reference sequence). CD45RA+ naive and CD45RA-negative memory subsets were separated from CD4+ cells. This chain uses TRBV27 with TRBJ2-7; no clear D gene. Sequencing input: memory CD4+ T cells sorted from blood. Regarding subset: CD45RA-negative fraction. The source is a woman in her twenties or thirties in good health. CDR3 residues: CASSFGVNGPYEQYF. The CDR3 DNA reads as TGTGCCAGCAGTTTTGGGGTTAACGGGCCCTACGAGCAGTACTTC.